This T cell receptor beta chain is from a study of blood T cell repertoires in COVID-19. Study-level information: The samples span acute and convalescent COVID-19 from the United States, Italy and Spain.

CDR1 is MNHEY, CDR2 SVGEGT, per germline. The CDR3 sequence is 14 residues long. J gave up 6 bases and V 8 bases, and 10 bases lay outside the gene matches. The sample holds a few counts of this clone. Libraries were prepared by immunoSEQ multiplex PCR; TCRdb keeps only in-frame clonotypes and omits some of them. The data show a few hundred thousand clones, with 82% seen just once and around 3.4% held by the top ten. The sequence was collected from a woman under 30 with acute or convalescent COVID-19. The sample comprised peripheral blood. The V call is TRBV6-2 or TRBV6-3, the J call TRBJ2-5, with 9 bases matching TRBD1. DNA of the CDR3: TGTGCCAGCCGTTCCGGGACAGGGATCCAGACCCAGTACTTC. As protein: CASRSGTGIQTQYF.